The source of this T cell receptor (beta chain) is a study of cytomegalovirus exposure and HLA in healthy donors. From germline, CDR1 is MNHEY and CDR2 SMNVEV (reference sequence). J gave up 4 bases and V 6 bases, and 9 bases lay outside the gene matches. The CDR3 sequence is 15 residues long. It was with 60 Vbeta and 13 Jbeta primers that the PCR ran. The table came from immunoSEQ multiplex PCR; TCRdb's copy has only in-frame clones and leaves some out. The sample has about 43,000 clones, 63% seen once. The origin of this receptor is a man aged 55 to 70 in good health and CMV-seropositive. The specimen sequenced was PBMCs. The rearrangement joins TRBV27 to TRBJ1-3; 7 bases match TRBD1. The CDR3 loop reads CASRASTGAGNTIYF. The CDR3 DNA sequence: TGTGCCAGCAGGGCCTCAACAGGGGCCGGAAACACCATATATTTT.